The present T cell receptor (beta chain) was sequenced within a study of blood T cell repertoires in COVID-19 (TCRdb year 2020). With respect to the entire study: Samples from collaborators originated in the United States, Italy and Spain and spanned both the acute and convalescent phases of COVID-19. The prospective study material was composed of cDNA or gDNA derived from T cells, B-cell-depleted T cells, or PBMCs. Subjects who had been exposed to COVID-19, were actively infected with it, or had recovered from it provided the deeply sampled blood TCRbeta repertoires that made up the dataset. The repertoires were released in a freely available public database intended as a resource for research on the immune response to SARS-CoV-2. The samples were drawn from the first 160 participants of the ongoing ImmuneRACE study and from 950 to 1,500 subjects provided by 6 global collaborators. A de-identified subject ID, COVID-19 status, age in years and sex were almost always included in the sample metadata. Where available, HLA class I and class II types were obtained from metadata supplied by the sample provider rather than from assay-based typing.

Spanning cysteine to phenylalanine, the CDR3 consists of 17 amino acids. This entry keeps only the CDR3 DNA: 51 bases, framed from base 1. Relative to germline, V is 1 base shorter and J is 6 bases shorter, with 19 bases between their ends. The germline V gene gives CDR1 as SGHVS and CDR2 as FNYEAQ. What the research found in general, with its limitations: The amount of clinical and demographic metadata varied by source and participant and was provided uncurated.

Comments on this clone: The target of this receptor is not known. There are no base qualities to consult, and no much larger clone falls within one base.

Each collaborating institution followed its own protocols to collect whole blood in K2EDTA tubes. For TCRbeta analysis, collaborators shipped samples in one of three forms: frozen whole blood, isolated PBMCs, or DNA extracted from either of those sample types. The immunoSEQ Assay, a bias-controlled multiplex PCR, was used to amplify TCRbeta CDR3 regions from genomic DNA. Per the authors' processing: The number of nucleated cells in each sample was estimated from the amplification of reference gene primers within the assay. Sequence reads were collapsed and filtered to measure the absolute abundance of every unique TCRbeta CDR3 rearrangement. Productive Simpson clonality was computed per sample as the square root of Simpson's diversity index over productive rearrangements. TCRdb's version of the immuneACCESS table is confined to in-frame rearrangements and falls short of the full clone set. An unresolved V gene accounts for under half of the shortfall where checked; the remainder is of unknown origin. The D gene and trimming were derived from the DNA, and the V and J assignments and clone size from that table. This sample gives around 50,000 clones in total; 89% of them show up just once. More than 2% of the sample rests with the top ten.

The sequence came from a human donor in a cohort sampled during active COVID-19. The specimen sequenced was peripheral blood. The sequence joins TRBV7-6 to TRBJ2-1; no confident D gene assignment can be made. The CDR3: CASSLEVPGSPSNEQFF. DNA sequence: TGTGCCAGCAGCTTAGAGGTCCCAGGCTCGCCCTCCAATGAGCAGTTCTTC. The reference TRBV7-6 and TRBJ2-1 proteins fill in what lies around the CDR3, so the full variable domain reads GAGVSQSPRYKVTKRGQDVALRCDPISGHVSLYWYRQALGQGPEFLTYFNYEAQQDKSGLPNDRFSAERPEGSISTLTIQRTEQRDSAMYRCASSLEVPGSPSNEQFFGPGTRLTVL.